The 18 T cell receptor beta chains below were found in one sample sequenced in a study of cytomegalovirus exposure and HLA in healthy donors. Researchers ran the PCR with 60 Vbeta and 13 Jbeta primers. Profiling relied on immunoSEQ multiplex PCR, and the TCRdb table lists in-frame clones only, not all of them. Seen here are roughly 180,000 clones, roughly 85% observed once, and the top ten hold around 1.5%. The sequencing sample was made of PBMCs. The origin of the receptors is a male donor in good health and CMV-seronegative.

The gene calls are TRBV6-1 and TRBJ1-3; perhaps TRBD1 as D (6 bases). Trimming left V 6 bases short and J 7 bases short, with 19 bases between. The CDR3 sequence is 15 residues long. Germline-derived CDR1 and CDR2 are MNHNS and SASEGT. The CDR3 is CASRQHRENYNTIYF. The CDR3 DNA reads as TGTGCCAGCAGACAGCACAGGGAGAACTACAACACCATATATTTT.

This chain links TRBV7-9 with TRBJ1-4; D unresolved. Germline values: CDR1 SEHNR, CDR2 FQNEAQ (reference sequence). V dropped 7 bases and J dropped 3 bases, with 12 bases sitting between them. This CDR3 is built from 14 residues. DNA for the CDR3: TGTGCCAGCAAAACCCCAGGATCTAATGAAAAACTGTTTTTT. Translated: CASKTPGSNEKLFF.

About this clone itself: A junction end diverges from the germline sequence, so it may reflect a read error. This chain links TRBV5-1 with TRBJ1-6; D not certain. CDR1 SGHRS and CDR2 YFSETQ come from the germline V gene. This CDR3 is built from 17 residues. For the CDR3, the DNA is TGCGCCAGCAGCTTGGCGGACTCTTCCTCCGATAATTCACCCCTCCACTTT. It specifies CASSLADSSSDNSPLHF.

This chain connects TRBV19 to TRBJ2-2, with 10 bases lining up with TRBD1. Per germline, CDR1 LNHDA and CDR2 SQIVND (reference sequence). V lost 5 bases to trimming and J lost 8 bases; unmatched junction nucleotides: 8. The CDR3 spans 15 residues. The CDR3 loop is CASSPGTGVSGELFF. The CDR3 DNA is TGTGCCAGTAGTCCAGGGACAGGGGTTTCTGGGGAGCTGTTTTTT.

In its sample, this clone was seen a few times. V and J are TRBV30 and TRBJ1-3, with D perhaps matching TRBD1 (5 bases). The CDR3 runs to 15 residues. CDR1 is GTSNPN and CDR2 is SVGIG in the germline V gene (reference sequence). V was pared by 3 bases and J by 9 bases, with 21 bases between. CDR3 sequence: CAWSATDSKTGTIYF. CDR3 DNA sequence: TGTGCCTGGAGCGCGACAGACAGTAAAACGGGCACCATATATTTT.

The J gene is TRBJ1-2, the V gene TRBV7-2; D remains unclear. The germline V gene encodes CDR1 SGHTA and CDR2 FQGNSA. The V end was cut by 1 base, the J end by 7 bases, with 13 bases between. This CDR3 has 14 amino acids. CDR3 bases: TGTGCCAGCAGCTTAGAACAGACCTATGGTGGCTACACCTTC. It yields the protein CASSLEQTYGGYTF. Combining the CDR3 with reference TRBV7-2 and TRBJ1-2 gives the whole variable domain GAGVSQSPSNKVTEKGKDVELRCDPISGHTALYWYRQSLGQGLEFLIYFQGNSAPDKSGLPSDRFSAERTGGSVSTLTIQRTQQEDSAVYLCASSLEQTYGGYTFGSGTRLTVV.

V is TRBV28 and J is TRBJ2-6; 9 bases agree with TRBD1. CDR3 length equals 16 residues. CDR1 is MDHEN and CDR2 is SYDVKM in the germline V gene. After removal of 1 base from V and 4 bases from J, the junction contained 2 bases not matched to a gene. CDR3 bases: TGTGCCAGCAGTTTATTGACAGGGGGAGGGGCCAACGTCCTGACTTTC. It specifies CASSLLTGGGANVLTF. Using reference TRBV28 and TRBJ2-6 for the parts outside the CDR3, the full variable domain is DVKVTQSSRYLVKRTGEKVFLECVQDMDHENMFWYRQDPGLGLRLIYFSYDVKMKEKGDIPEGYSVSREKKERFSLILESASTNQTSMYLCASSLLTGGGANVLTFGAGSRLTVL.

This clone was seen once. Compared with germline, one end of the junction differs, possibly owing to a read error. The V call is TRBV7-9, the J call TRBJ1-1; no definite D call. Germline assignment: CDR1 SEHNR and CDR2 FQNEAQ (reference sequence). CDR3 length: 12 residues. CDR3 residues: CSSSMEDTEAFF. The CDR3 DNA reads TGTTCCAGCAGCATGGAGGACACTGAAGCTTTCTTT.

CDR3 nucleotides: TGTGCCAGCAGCTTAATTGCGGATACGCAGTATTTT. Its protein product is CASSLIADTQYF. The chain employs TRBV7-3 and TRBJ2-3; unclear D gene. Looked up from germline, CDR1 is SGHTA and CDR2 is FQGTGA. V was trimmed by 1 base and J by 6 bases, leaving 5 bases between them. CDR3 size: 12 residues.

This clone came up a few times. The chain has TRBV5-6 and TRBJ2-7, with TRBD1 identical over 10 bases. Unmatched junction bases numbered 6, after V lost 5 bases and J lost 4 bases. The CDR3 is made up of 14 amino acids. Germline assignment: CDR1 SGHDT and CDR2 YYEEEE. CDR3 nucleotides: TGTGCCAGCAGTCGACAGGGGGCGGGGTACGAGCAGTACTTC. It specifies CASSRQGAGYEQYF.

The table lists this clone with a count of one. CDR3 bases: TGTGCCAGCAGTTTTCGGCAGGGGGCAGGAAAACTGTTTTTT. It encodes CASSFRQGAGKLFF. The rearrangement links TRBV27 to TRBJ1-4; 8 bases map to TRBD1. Germline trimming cut 3 bases from V and 10 bases from J; bases unmatched to any gene: 7. Per the germline V gene, CDR1 is MNHEY and CDR2 is SMNVEV (reference sequence). This CDR3 has 14 residues. Full variable domain (rest looked up from reference TRBV27 and TRBJ1-4): EAQVTQNPRYLITVTGKKLTVTCSQNMNHEYMSWYRQDPGLGLRQIYYSMNVEVTDKGDVPEGYKVSRKEKRNFPLILESPSPNQTSLYFCASSFRQGAGKLFFGSGTQLSVL.

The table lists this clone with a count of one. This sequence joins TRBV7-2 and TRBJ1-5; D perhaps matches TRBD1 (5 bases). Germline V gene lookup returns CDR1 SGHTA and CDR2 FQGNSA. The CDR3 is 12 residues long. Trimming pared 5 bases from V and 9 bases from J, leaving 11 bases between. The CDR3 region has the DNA TGTGCCAGCAGCCCTGACACAGGGCCCCAGCATTTT. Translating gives CASSPDTGPQHF.

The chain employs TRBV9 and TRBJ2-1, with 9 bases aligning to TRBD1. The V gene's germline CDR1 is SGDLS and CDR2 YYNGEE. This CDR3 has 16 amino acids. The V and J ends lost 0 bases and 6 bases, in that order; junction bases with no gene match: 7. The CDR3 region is CASSVAPGTGPNEQFF. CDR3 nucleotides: TGTGCCAGCAGCGTAGCTCCCGGGACAGGGCCCAATGAGCAGTTCTTC.

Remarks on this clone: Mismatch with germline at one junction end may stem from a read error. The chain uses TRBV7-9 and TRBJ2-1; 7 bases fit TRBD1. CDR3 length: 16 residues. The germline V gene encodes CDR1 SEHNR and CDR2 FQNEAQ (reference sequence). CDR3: CSSSRMGQGVRDEQFF. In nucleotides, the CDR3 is TGTTCCAGCAGCCGCATGGGCCAGGGGGTGAGGGATGAGCAGTTCTTC.

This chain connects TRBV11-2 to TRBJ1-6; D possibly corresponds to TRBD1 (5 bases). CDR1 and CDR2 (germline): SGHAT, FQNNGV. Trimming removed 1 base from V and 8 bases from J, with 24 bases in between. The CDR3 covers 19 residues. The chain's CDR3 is CASSLGDGRGIGAYSPLHF. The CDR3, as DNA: TGTGCCAGCAGCTTAGGGGATGGCCGGGGGATCGGCGCCTATTCACCCCTCCACTTT.

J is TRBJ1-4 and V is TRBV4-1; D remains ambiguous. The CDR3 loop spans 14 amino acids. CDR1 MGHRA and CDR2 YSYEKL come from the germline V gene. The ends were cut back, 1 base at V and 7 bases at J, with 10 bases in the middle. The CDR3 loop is CASSQAEGVEKLFF. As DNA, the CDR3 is TGCGCCAGCAGCCAAGCGGAGGGAGTTGAAAAACTGTTTTTT.

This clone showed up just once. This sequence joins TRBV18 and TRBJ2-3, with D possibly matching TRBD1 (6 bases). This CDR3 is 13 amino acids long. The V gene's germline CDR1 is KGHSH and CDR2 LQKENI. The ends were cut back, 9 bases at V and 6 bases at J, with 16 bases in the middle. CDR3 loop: CASRPGAEDTQYF. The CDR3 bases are TGTGCCAGTAGGCCAGGGGCGGAGGATACGCAGTATTTT.

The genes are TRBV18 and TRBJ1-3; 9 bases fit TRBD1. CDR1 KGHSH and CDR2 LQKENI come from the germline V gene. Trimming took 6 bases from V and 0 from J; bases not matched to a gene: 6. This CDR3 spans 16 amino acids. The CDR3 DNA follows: TGTGCCAGCTCCGGACAGGGGCTGAACTCTGGAAACACCATATATTTT. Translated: CASSGQGLNSGNTIYF.